The 16 T cell receptor beta chains listed next were all sequenced from one sample in a study of identifying expanded T cells in peripheral blood. Data came from immunoSEQ multiplex PCR; TCRdb stores just in-frame clones and leaves some out. The table records tens of thousands of clones, 70% to 90% of them present only once. Sequencing was carried out using blood. Source of these receptors: a person aged 18 to 70 in good health.

About this clone itself: The sample carries other DNA sequences with the same CDR3. V usage is TRBV7-9 and J usage is TRBJ2-3, with a possible D match to TRBD2 (6 bases). Germline V gene data show CDR1 as SEHNR and CDR2 as FQNEAQ (reference sequence). This CDR3 has 15 amino acids. V was clipped by 1 base and J by 0 bases, with 8 bases between them. The CDR3 DNA follows: TGTGCCAGCAGCTTAGGAGGGACTAGCACAGATACGCAGTATTTT. It specifies CASSLGGTSTDTQYF.

The rearrangement uses TRBV28 and TRBJ2-7; 9 bases match TRBD1. The CDR3 is 15 residues long. Germline CDR1 is MDHEN and CDR2 is SYDVKM. Trimming cost V 2 bases and J 1 base; bases outside gene matches: 3. The CDR3 sequence: CASSLPGQGSYEQYF. The CDR3, as DNA: TGTGCCAGCAGTTTACCGGGACAGGGTTCCTACGAGCAGTACTTC.

V is TRBV6-4 and J is TRBJ1-1; TRBD1 aligns across 11 bases. Per the germline V gene, CDR1 is MRHNA and CDR2 is SNTAGT. V was clipped by 2 bases and J by 11 bases; unmatched bases: 10. The CDR3 has 15 amino acids. Written as DNA, the CDR3 is TGTGCCAGCAGTGACGAGGGACAGGGGGTCCTGAACGCTTTCTTT. Amino acid sequence: CASSDEGQGVLNAFF.

The chain couples TRBV7-2 to TRBJ2-7, with D hard to call. Between the trimmed V and J ends, which lost 1 base and 7 bases, there was a span of 8 bases. Germline V gene lookup returns CDR1 SGHTA and CDR2 FQGNSA. CDR3 size: 12 residues. The DNA of the CDR3 is TGTGCCAGCAGCTTAGGGTTGGGGGAGCAGTACTTC. Residues: CASSLGLGEQYF.

V gene TRBV6-5 combines with J gene TRBJ2-7, with TRBD1 identical over 10 bases. CDR3 size: 15 residues. The V gene's germline CDR1 is MNHEY and CDR2 SVGAGI. V lost 0 bases and J lost 6; bases outside the gene matches: 5. The CDR3 loop reads CASSYSRDRGSEQYF. The CDR3 DNA follows: TGTGCCAGCAGTTACTCGCGGGACAGGGGATCCGAGCAGTACTTC.

The chain links TRBV19 to TRBJ2-3, with TRBD2 matching over 11 bases. The V gene's germline CDR1 is LNHDA and CDR2 SQIVND (reference sequence). The CDR3 covers 15 residues. Losses at the gene ends were 3 bases for V and 3 bases for J; bases not matched to a gene: 2. In DNA form, the CDR3 reads TGTGCCAGTAGTATCGCTAGCGGGAGGACAGATACGCAGTATTTT. Residues: CASSIASGRTDTQYF.

This chain joins TRBV9 and TRBJ2-5; tentative D call: TRBD1 (6 bases). V lost 3 bases, J lost 0 bases, and 12 bases lay in between. Germline lookup yields CDR1 SGDLS and CDR2 YYNGEE. This CDR3 region has 15 residues. CDR3 protein: CASSALGQNQETQYF. The CDR3 DNA follows: TGTGCCAGCAGCGCCTTGGGACAAAACCAAGAGACCCAGTACTTC.

This clone has only one observation. The V gene is TRBV4-1, the J gene TRBJ2-1; D call uncertain. Per the germline V gene, CDR1 is MGHRA and CDR2 is YSYEKL. Trimming pared 0 bases from V and 6 bases from J, leaving 6 bases between. The CDR3 contains 13 residues. The CDR3 coding sequence is TGCGCCAGCAGCCAAGATCGGAGCAATGAGCAGTTCTTC. It specifies CASSQDRSNEQFF.

The rearrangement links TRBV10-3 to TRBJ2-1; 7 positions agree with TRBD2. The V segment lost 6 bases and the J segment 4 bases; nucleotides outside the gene matches: 6. The CDR3 runs 14 residues. Per the germline V gene, CDR1 is ENHRY and CDR2 is SYGVKD. This CDR3 reads CAIRPSGDYNEQFF. The CDR3 coding sequence is TGTGCCATCAGGCCTAGCGGAGATTACAATGAGCAGTTCTTC.

This rearrangement joins TRBV4-3 to TRBJ2-7; 9 bases agree with TRBD1. The CDR3 has 16 residues. The germline V gene encodes CDR1 LGHNA and CDR2 YSLEER. The V and J ends lost 2 bases and 5 bases, in that order; junction bases with no gene match: 10. For the CDR3, the DNA is TGCGCCAGCAGCCAATACCTCCGGGACAGGGAGGACGAGCAGTACTTC. As protein: CASSQYLRDREDEQYF.

The chain combines TRBV15 with TRBJ1-2; TRBD1 matches 7 bases. Trimming took 3 bases from V and 8 from J; bases not matched to a gene: 15. The CDR3 is 16 residues long. The germline gives CDR1 LNHNV, CDR2 YYDKDF (reference sequence). CDR3 protein: CATSSSANRGWNGYTF. Here the CDR3 DNA reads TGTGCCACCAGCAGCTCAGCAAACAGGGGTTGGAACGGCTACACCTTC.

V and J are TRBV25-1 and TRBJ1-2; TRBD1 matches at 9 bases. With V trimmed by 4 bases and J by 8 bases, 8 bases remained unmatched. The CDR3 is 14 residues long. The V gene's germline CDR1 is MGHDK and CDR2 SYGVNS. The CDR3 DNA reads as TGTGCCAGCAGTGGGAGGGACAGGGTGGAAGGCTACACCTTC. It encodes CASSGRDRVEGYTF.

The table lists this clone with a few counts. The CDR3 nucleotides read TGTGCCAGCAGTTCCCCGGGCCAAGATCAATATGGCTACACCTTC. This translates into CASSSPGQDQYGYTF. The genes are TRBV27 and TRBJ1-2; D is unclear. CDR1 and CDR2 from the germline V gene are MNHEY and SMNVEV (reference sequence). Trimming took off 4 bases at V and 5 bases at J, with 17 bases between the two ends. This CDR3 is 15 amino acids long.

This clone appeared a single time. At one of its ends the junction is not consistent with the germline gene, which may arise from a read error. The chain employs TRBV7-7 and TRBJ2-1, with TRBD1 matching 7 bases. Germline V CDR1 and CDR2: SSHAT, FNYEAQ (reference sequence). The CDR3 sequence is 14 residues long. CDR3 sequence: CASSLTTGSNEQFF. In DNA, the CDR3 is TGTGCTAGCAGCTTAACGACAGGGAGCAATGAGCAGTTCTTC.

The CDR3: CASSPPMVAQNYNEQFF. CDR3 nucleotide sequence: TGTGCCAGCTCACCACCAATGGTTGCCCAAAACTACAATGAGCAGTTCTTC. J is TRBJ2-1 and V is TRBV18, with D unclear. This CDR3 contains 17 residues. Germline CDR1 reads KGHSH; CDR2 reads LQKENI. V gave up 0 bases and J gave up 3 bases, with 15 bases separating them.

The V gene is TRBV9, the J gene TRBJ2-2; weak D call: TRBD2 (5 bases). CDR1 is SGDLS, CDR2 YYNGEE, per germline. Trimming left V 2 bases short and J 3 bases short, with 17 bases between. There are 17 residues in the CDR3. CDR3 residues: CASSVPSRGSHTGELFF. CDR3 bases: TGTGCCAGCAGCGTCCCCTCTCGGGGAAGTCACACCGGGGAGCTGTTTTTT.